These 4 T cell receptor beta chains came from one sample sequenced in a study of blood T cell repertoires in COVID-19. Generated by immunoSEQ multiplex PCR, the TCRdb table keeps only in-frame clones and is missing some. The data show hundreds of thousands of clones, roughly 88% seen once. The material sequenced was peripheral blood. Every receptor here comes from a woman in her twenties or thirties with COVID-19, enrolled during active disease.

V gene TRBV5-1 combines with J gene TRBJ1-2, with TRBD1 identical over 8 bases. Germline trimming cut 5 bases from V and 3 bases from J; bases unmatched to any gene: 9. CDR1 and CDR2 from the germline V gene are SGHRS and YFSETQ. The CDR3 is 15 residues long. Here the CDR3 DNA reads TGCGCCAGCAGTTTCTCAGGGGGCCCCGACTATGGCTACACCTTC. Its translation is CASSFSGGPDYGYTF.

CDR3 sequence: CASNSLLGSYTF. As DNA, the CDR3 is TGTGCCAGCAACTCTCTGCTCGGGAGCTACACCTTC. The rearrangement links TRBV28 to TRBJ1-2; D remains ambiguous. Trimming shortened V by 7 bases and J by 9 bases, and 15 bases separated the two germline ends. This CDR3 comprises 12 residues. CDR1 is MDHEN and CDR2 is SYDVKM in the germline V gene.

The chain links TRBV29-1 to TRBJ2-1, with D possibly matching TRBD1 (5 bases). Trimming shortened V by 7 bases and J by 7 bases, and 11 bases separated the two germline ends. The CDR3 is 11 amino acids. The V gene's germline CDR1 is SQVTM and CDR2 ANQGSEA. The DNA of the CDR3 is TGCAGCGGGGTAACAGGTAATGAGCAGTTCTTC. It codes for CSGVTGNEQFF.

The chain has TRBV5-6 and TRBJ2-1; D might be TRBD1 (8 bases). Germline loops: CDR1 SGHDT, CDR2 YYEEEE. V shed 0 bases and J shed 10 bases, with 17 bases lying between them. CDR3 length: 15 amino acids. Here the CDR3 DNA reads TGTGCCAGCAGCTTGGCACAGGGGGGGCTGTGGGAGCAGTTCTTC. Its protein is CASSLAQGGLWEQFF.